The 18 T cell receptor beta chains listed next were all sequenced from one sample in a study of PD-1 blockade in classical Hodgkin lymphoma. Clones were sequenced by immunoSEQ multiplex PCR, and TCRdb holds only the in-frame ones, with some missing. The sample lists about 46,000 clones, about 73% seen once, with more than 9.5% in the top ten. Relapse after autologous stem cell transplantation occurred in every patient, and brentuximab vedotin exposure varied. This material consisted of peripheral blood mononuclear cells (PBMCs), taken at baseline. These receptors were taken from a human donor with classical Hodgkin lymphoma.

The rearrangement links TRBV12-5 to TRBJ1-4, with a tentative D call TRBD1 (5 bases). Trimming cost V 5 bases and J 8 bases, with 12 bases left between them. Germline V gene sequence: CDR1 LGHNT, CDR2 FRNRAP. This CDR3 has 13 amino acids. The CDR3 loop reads CASGLRAGEKLFF. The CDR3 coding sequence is TGTGCTAGTGGTCTCCGGGCAGGGGAAAAACTGTTTTTT.

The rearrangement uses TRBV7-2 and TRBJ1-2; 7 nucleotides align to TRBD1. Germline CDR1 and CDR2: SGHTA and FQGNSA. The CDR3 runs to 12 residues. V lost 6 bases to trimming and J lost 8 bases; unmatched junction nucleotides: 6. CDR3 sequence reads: CASRRTGWGYTF. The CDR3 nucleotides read TGTGCCAGCAGGCGGACAGGATGGGGCTACACCTTC.

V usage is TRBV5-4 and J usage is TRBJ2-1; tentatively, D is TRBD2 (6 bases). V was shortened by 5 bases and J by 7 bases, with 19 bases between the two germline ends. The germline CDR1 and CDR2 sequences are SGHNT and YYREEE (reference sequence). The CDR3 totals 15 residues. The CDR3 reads CASSFPGTGLNEQFF. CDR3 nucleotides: TGTGCCAGCAGTTTTCCGGGGACTGGGCTGAATGAGCAGTTCTTC.

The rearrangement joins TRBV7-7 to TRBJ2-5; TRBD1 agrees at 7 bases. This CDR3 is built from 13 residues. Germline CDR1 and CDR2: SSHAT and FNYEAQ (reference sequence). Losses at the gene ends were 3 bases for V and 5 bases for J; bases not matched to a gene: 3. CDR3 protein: CASSFTGAETQYF. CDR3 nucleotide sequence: TGTGCCAGCAGCTTCACAGGGGCTGAGACCCAGTACTTC.

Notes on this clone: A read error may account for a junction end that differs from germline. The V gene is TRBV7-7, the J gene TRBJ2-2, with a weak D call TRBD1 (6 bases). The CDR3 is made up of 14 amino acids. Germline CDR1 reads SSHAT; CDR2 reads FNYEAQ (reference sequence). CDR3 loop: CASSFGTNTGELFF. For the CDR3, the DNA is TGTGCTAGCAGCTTTGGGACAAACACCGGGGAGCTGTTTTTT.

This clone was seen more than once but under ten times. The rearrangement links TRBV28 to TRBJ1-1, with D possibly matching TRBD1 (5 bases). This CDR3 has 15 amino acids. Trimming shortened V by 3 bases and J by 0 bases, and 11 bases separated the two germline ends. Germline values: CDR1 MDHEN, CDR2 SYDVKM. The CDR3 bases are TGTGCCAGCAGTTTCGGGGGGGTGATGAACACTGAAGCTTTCTTT. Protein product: CASSFGGVMNTEAFF.

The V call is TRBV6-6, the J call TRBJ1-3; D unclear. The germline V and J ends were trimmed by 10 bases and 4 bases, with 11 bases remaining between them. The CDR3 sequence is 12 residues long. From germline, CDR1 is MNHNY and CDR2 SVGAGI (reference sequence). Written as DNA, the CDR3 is TGTGCCACCTTCTCGCCGGGAAACACCATATATTTT. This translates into CATFSPGNTIYF.

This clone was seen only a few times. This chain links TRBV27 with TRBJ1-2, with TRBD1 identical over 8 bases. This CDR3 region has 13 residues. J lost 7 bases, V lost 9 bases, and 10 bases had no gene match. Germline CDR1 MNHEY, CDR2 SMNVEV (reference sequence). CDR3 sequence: CASIGQGDSGYTF. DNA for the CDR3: TGTGCCAGTATTGGACAGGGAGATAGTGGCTACACCTTC.

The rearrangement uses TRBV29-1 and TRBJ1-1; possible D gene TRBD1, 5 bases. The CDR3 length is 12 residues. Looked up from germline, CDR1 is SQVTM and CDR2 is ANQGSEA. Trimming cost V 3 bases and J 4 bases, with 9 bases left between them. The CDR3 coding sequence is TGCAGCGTTGAGAAGGGGTCCACTGAAGCTTTCTTT. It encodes CSVEKGSTEAFF.

The CDR3 protein is CASSVSEKLFF. The DNA of the CDR3 is TGTGCCAGCAGTGTAAGTGAAAAACTGTTTTTT. This chain links TRBV5-6 with TRBJ1-4; D not resolved. In germline, CDR1 is SGHDT, CDR2 YYEEEE. Trimming removed 5 bases at V and 7 bases at J, with 6 bases between. The CDR3 spans 11 residues.

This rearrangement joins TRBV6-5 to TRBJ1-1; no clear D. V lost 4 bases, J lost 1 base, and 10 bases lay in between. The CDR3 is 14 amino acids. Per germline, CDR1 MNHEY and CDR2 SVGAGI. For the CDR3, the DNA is TGTGCCAGCAGTTTGGTTTCAGGGAACACTGAAGCTTTCTTT. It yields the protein CASSLVSGNTEAFF.

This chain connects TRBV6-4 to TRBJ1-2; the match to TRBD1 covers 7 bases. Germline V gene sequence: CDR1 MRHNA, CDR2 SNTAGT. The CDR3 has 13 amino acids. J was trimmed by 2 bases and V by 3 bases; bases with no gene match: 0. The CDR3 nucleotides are TGTGCCAGCAGTGAACAGGGGAACTATGGCTACACCTTC. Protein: CASSEQGNYGYTF.

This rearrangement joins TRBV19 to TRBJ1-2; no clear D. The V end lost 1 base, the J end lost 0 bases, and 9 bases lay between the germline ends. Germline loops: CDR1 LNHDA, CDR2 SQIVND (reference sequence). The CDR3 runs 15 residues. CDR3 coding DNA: TGTGCCAGTAGTATAGGGGAACGAACTAACTATGGCTACACCTTC. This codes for CASSIGERTNYGYTF.

The CDR3 DNA reads TGTGCCAGCAGCTTTGTTACAGGGGGAGGTGAGTTCTTC. Amino acids: CASSFVTGGGEFF. The chain carries TRBV5-4 and TRBJ2-1; 8 bases match TRBD1. The J segment lost 14 bases and the V segment lost 2 bases, leaving 9 bases of the junction unmatched. The germline V gene has CDR1 SGHNT and CDR2 YYREEE (reference sequence). This CDR3 is 13 amino acids long. Full variable domain (rest looked up from reference TRBV5-4 and TRBJ2-1): ETGVTQSPTHLIKTRGQQVTLRCSSQSGHNTVSWYQQALGQGPQFIFQYYREEENGRGNFPPRFSGLQFPNYSSELNVNALELDDSALYLCASSFVTGGGEFFGPGTRLTVL.

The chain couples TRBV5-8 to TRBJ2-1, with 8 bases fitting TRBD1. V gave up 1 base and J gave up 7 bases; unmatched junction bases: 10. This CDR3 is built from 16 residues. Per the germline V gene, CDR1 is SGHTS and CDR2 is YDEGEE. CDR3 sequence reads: CASSLIRGQVYNEQFF. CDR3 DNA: TGTGCCAGCAGCTTGATCAGGGGGCAGGTGTATAATGAGCAGTTCTTC.

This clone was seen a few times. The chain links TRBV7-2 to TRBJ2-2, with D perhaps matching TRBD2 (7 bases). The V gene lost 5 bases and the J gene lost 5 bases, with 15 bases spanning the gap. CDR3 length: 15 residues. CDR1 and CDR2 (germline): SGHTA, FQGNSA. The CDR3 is CASSLGGAMTGELFF. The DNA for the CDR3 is TGTGCCAGCAGCCTTGGGGGGGCCATGACCGGGGAGCTGTTTTTT.

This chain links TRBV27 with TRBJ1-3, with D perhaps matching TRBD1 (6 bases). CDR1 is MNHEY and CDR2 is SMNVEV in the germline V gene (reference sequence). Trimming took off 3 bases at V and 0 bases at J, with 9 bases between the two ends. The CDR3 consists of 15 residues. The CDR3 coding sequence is TGTGCCAGCAGTTTTACAGGGACCTCTGGAAACACCATATATTTT. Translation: CASSFTGTSGNTIYF.

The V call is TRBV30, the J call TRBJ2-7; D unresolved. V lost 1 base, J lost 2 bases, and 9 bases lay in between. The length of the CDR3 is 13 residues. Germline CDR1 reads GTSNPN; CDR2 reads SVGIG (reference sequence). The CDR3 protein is CAWSAPPAYEQYF. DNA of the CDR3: TGTGCCTGGAGTGCGCCTCCAGCCTACGAGCAGTACTTC.